This TCR beta chain was recorded in a study of human T cells and chemical hapten exposure. Background on the study: A patient group, mainly female, showed alopecia areata, totalis or universalis.

With 5 bases removed from V and 5 bases from J, the gap between germline ends came to 15 bases. The CDR3 runs to 14 residues. From germline, CDR1 is SGHTA and CDR2 FQGTGA. The time point was: patch test 1, 2 weeks after DPC sensitization. The treatment here: therapeutic diphenylcyclopropenone sensitization with weekly scalp DPC. This clonotype was seen a handful of times. TCRdb ran MiXCR on the RACE reads and lists one entry per CDR3 protein. The profile shows about 120,000 distinct CDR3 sequences, about 13% of them singletons. The chain uses TRBV7-3 and TRBJ2-5; D remains ambiguous. The source was whole blood, collected in connection with sensitization to the hapten diphenylcyclopropenone (DPC). The clonotype was recovered from a man aged 18 to 30 with alopecia areata. Some clones in this sample may be carry-over from other donors' samples. CDR3 amino acids: CASSPGPRRETQYF. The CDR3 nucleotides are TGTGCCAGCAGCCCTGGACCTCGGCGGGAGACCCAGTACTTC.